The entry that follows covers one T cell receptor beta chain sequence. As yet, its antigen is unknown. This sample is part of a study of T cell responses to AZD1222 COVID-19 vaccine. General observations from the study: Dominant CD4 TCR responses targeted spike regions 160-218 and 743-854. Unmutated variant regions reportedly attract nearly half of all spike-specific TCRs.

The CDR3 extends over 12 amino acids. The ends were cut back, 5 bases at V and 8 bases at J, with 10 bases in the middle. Looked up from germline, CDR1 is SGHTA and CDR2 is FQGTGA. Using immunoSEQ multiplex PCR, the repertoire was profiled, and TCRdb retains in-frame clones only, with some absent. This table has around 180,000 clones, 94% appearing once. The source is an adult who received the AZD1222 COVID-19 vaccine. This sequence joins TRBV7-3 and TRBJ2-1; D tentatively fits TRBD1 or TRBD2 (5 bases each). The sequencing here drew on peripheral blood, taken 28 days after the second AZD1222 dose. CDR3 in amino acids: CASSLRGDEQFF. The CDR3 DNA follows: TGTGCCAGCAGCCTACGGGGCGATGAGCAGTTCTTC. The complete variable domain, with remaining parts taken from reference TRBV7-3 and TRBJ2-1, reads GAGVSQTPSNKVTEKGKYVELRCDPISGHTALYWYRQSLGQGPEFLIYFQGTGAADDSGLPNDRFFAVRPEGSVSTLKIQRTERGDSAVYLCASSLRGDEQFFGPGTRLTVL.